Shown below are 18 T cell receptor beta chains from a single sample sequenced in a study of shared clonotypes between healthy human individuals. Generated by immunoSEQ multiplex PCR, the TCRdb table keeps only in-frame clones and is missing some. The data show 1 million to 1.2 million clones, about 80% seen once. Sequencing input: memory CD4+ T cells from PBMCs. Subset noted: CD45RA-negative fraction. Receptors originate from a young man in good health. Some clones in this sample may be carry-over from other donors' samples.

This clone has only a few counts. This chain uses TRBV28 with TRBJ2-7, with TRBD2 as a possible D gene (6 bases). Trimming removed 6 bases from V and 2 bases from J, with 14 bases in between. From germline, CDR1 is MDHEN and CDR2 SYDVKM. There are 14 residues in the CDR3. As DNA, the CDR3 is TGTGCCAGCAGACTTGGAGGGGAGACCTACGAGCAGTACTTC. Protein sequence: CASRLGGETYEQYF.

V and J are TRBV5-6 and TRBJ2-1; 7 nucleotides match TRBD2. The germline CDR1 and CDR2 sequences are SGHDT and YYEEEE. Trimming removed 4 bases from V and 0 bases from J; junction bases left unmatched: 7. The CDR3 loop spans 16 amino acids. The CDR3 reads CASSRLAKSSYNEQFF. The CDR3, as DNA: TGTGCCAGCAGCCGACTAGCCAAGAGCTCCTACAATGAGCAGTTCTTC.

This chain uses TRBV7-2 with TRBJ1-5; unclear D gene. CDR3 size: 15 residues. The germline CDR1 and CDR2 sequences are SGHTA and FQGNSA. The germline V and J ends were trimmed by 4 bases and 0 bases, with 10 bases remaining between them. The CDR3: CASSSLYYSNQPQHF. The CDR3 DNA sequence: TGTGCCAGCAGCTCCCTCTATTATAGCAATCAGCCCCAGCATTTT.

The chain is built from TRBV29-1 and TRBJ2-3, with D hard to call. This CDR3 contains 10 residues. The V end lost 6 bases, the J end lost 9 bases, and 10 bases lay between the germline ends. Germline CDR1 SQVTM, CDR2 ANQGSEA. For the CDR3, the DNA is TGCAGCGTGCTTCTCGTGACGCAGTATTTT. Amino acid sequence: CSVLLVTQYF.

V usage is TRBV6-4 and J usage is TRBJ1-5; D unclear. The germline V gene has CDR1 MRHNA and CDR2 SNTAGT. This CDR3 spans 14 amino acids. The V and J ends lost 3 bases and 5 bases respectively, with 11 bases between them. DNA of the CDR3: TGTGCCAGCAGTGAAGGCGCCGAGTATCAGCCCCAGCATTTT. Amino acids: CASSEGAEYQPQHF.

This rearrangement joins TRBV9 to TRBJ2-7, with a possible D match to TRBD1 (5 bases). Looked up from germline, CDR1 is SGDLS and CDR2 is YYNGEE. With 0 bases removed from V and 7 bases from J, the gap between germline ends came to 17 bases. This CDR3 spans 15 amino acids. In nucleotides, the CDR3 is TGTGCCAGCAGCGTAGCCCCAGGGTTATGGGGTGAGCAGTACTTC. Translated, it gives CASSVAPGLWGEQYF.

The rearrangement links TRBV4-2 to TRBJ1-5; D not resolved. The CDR3 length is 14 residues. The V end was cut by 2 bases, the J end by 5 bases, with 10 bases between. CDR1 is LGHNA, CDR2 YNFKEQ, per germline. The CDR3 coding sequence is TGTGCCAGCAGCCAATCCGGGGTAGATCAGCCCCAGCATTTT. Its translation is CASSQSGVDQPQHF.

This clone has only one observation. The CDR3 bases are TGTGCCAGCAGCCCCAATGTTGGGGGATCCTATGGCTACACCTTC. Amino acid sequence: CASSPNVGGSYGYTF. The chain links TRBV7-9 to TRBJ1-2, with D possibly TRBD1 on 5 matching bases. This CDR3 contains 15 residues. Per the germline V gene, CDR1 is SEHNR and CDR2 is FQNEAQ (reference sequence). Trimming took 5 bases from V and 4 from J, leaving 17 bases between them.

The chain links TRBV19 to TRBJ1-5; 9 bases agree with TRBD1. CDR1 is LNHDA, CDR2 SQIVND, per germline (reference sequence). The CDR3 is made up of 16 amino acids. With 1 base clipped from V and 6 bases from J, the junction kept 7 bases outside the gene matches. Here the CDR3 DNA reads TGTGCCAGTAGTATAGGATTGGGACAGGGCGGTCAGCCCCAGCATTTT. It specifies CASSIGLGQGGQPQHF.

This clone was found once. The gene calls are TRBV5-6 and TRBJ2-2, with D unclear. Trimming stripped 2 bases from V and 7 bases from J, with 9 bases between. This CDR3 region has 13 residues. The germline CDR1 and CDR2 sequences are SGHDT and YYEEEE. CDR3 in DNA: TGTGCCAGCAGCTTTGATCGTCTCGGGGAGCTGTTTTTT. It encodes CASSFDRLGELFF.

This clone was counted only a few times. The chain is built from TRBV12-2 and TRBJ2-7; the table's TRBD2 call for D was not verified on the DNA. The J call is in doubt because the DNA end fits TRBJ2-1 better. TRBV12-2 is a pseudogene locus. This CDR3 is built from 14 residues. For the CDR3, the DNA is TGTGCAAGTCGCTGCCGACTAGCGGGCTATGAGCAGTTCTTC. It encodes CASRCRLAGYEQFF.

The gene calls are TRBV29-1 and TRBJ2-3, with unresolved D. CDR3 size: 12 residues. Germline-derived CDR1 and CDR2 are SQVTM and ANQGSEA. The V and J ends lost 4 bases and 4 bases respectively, with 9 bases between them. This CDR3 reads CSVAVQADTQYF. The CDR3 nucleotides are TGCAGCGTTGCGGTCCAGGCAGATACGCAGTATTTT.

V is TRBV5-1 and J is TRBJ2-6, with D perhaps matching TRBD2 (5 bases). V was shortened by 4 bases and J by 2 bases, with 10 bases between the two germline ends. The CDR3 spans 15 residues. Germline loops: CDR1 SGHRS, CDR2 YFSETQ. The CDR3, as DNA: TGCGCCAGCAGCCGCGAGGGCGCTGGGGCCAACGTCCTGACTTTC. It specifies CASSREGAGANVLTF.

This rearrangement joins TRBV19 to TRBJ2-1; 10 bases are shared with TRBD2. The CDR3 runs 18 residues. The germline CDR1 and CDR2 sequences are LNHDA and SQIVND (reference sequence). Losses at the gene ends were 5 bases for V and 7 bases for J; bases not matched to a gene: 17. The DNA for the CDR3 is TGTGCCAGTAGTTCTCGCCCGATCCTAGCGGGAGTAGCGAATGAGCAGTTCTTC. Amino acid sequence: CASSSRPILAGVANEQFF.

J is TRBJ1-3 and V is TRBV6-1; TRBD1 agrees at 7 bases. V lost 6 bases to trimming and J lost 4 bases; unmatched junction nucleotides: 6. The CDR3 length is 14 residues. Germline CDR1 MNHNS, CDR2 SASEGT. The CDR3 sequence: CASRVSGGGNTIYF. For the CDR3, the DNA is TGTGCCAGCAGGGTATCAGGGGGAGGAAACACCATATATTTT.

The CDR3 DNA reads as TGTGCCAGCACCGTAGGGGGACTAGCGGGAGGGTACAATGAGCAGTTCTTC. Encoded protein: CASTVGGLAGGYNEQFF. This chain connects TRBV28 to TRBJ2-1; 16 positions agree with TRBD2. The trim removed 7 bases at V and 4 bases at J, leaving 7 bases unmatched. Germline CDR1 MDHEN, CDR2 SYDVKM. The CDR3 has 17 amino acids.

This chain uses TRBV28 with TRBJ1-2, with 9 bases lining up with TRBD1. V lost 3 bases to trimming and J lost 9 bases; unmatched junction nucleotides: 8. The CDR3 is 14 residues long. From germline, CDR1 is MDHEN and CDR2 SYDVKM. The CDR3 spells CASSFHRGHQSYTF. The CDR3 region has the DNA TGTGCCAGCAGTTTCCACAGGGGGCATCAAAGCTACACCTTC.

J is TRBJ1-5 and V is TRBV2; tentative D call: TRBD1 (5 bases). This CDR3 has 15 residues. V shed 8 bases and J shed 2 bases, with 16 bases lying between them. The germline CDR1 and CDR2 sequences are SNHLY and FYNNEI. The CDR3: CASEYRFGGNQPQHF. In DNA, the CDR3 is TGTGCCAGCGAGTACAGGTTCGGTGGCAATCAGCCCCAGCATTTT.